The 29 T cell receptor beta chains in this list originate from one sample, sequenced in a study of shared clonotypes between healthy human individuals. Measured with immunoSEQ multiplex PCR; TCRdb has only the in-frame clones, and not every one. The data contain a few million clones, 85% to 95% of them seen just once; the ten biggest clones take up around 1.8%. CD45RO negativity and positive selection for CCR7 defined naive CD8 cells, a population that excluded terminally differentiated effector memory CD45RA+ cells. Sequencing input: naive CD8+ T cells from PBMCs. These receptors were collected from a man younger than 35 in good health. Some clones in this sample may be carry-over from other donors' samples.

The rearrangement links TRBV27 to TRBJ1-1; D remains unclear. V shed 7 bases and J shed 1 base, with 16 bases lying between them. This CDR3 has 15 amino acids. Germline V gene lookup returns CDR1 MNHEY and CDR2 SMNVEV (reference sequence). CDR3 sequence: CASNLADTPNTEAFF. The CDR3 nucleotides are TGTGCCAGCAACCTCGCCGACACGCCGAACACTGAAGCTTTCTTT.

This clone came up a few times. This chain connects TRBV4-2 to TRBJ1-5, with TRBD1 as a possible D gene (5 bases). The length of the CDR3 is 16 residues. Germline V lookup: CDR1 LGHNA, CDR2 YNFKEQ. V shed 0 bases and J shed 6 bases, with 15 bases lying between them. The CDR3 nucleotides read TGTGCCAGCAGCCAAGATCCGACAGCAGGAGTTCAGCCCCAGCATTTT. Translated, it gives CASSQDPTAGVQPQHF.

The V call is TRBV4-2, the J call TRBJ1-2, with 8 bases lining up with TRBD1. The J segment lost 8 bases and the V segment lost 5 bases, leaving 1 base of the junction unmatched. The CDR3 covers 11 residues. Germline assignment: CDR1 LGHNA and CDR2 YNFKEQ. The CDR3 reads CASSGDRGYTF. The CDR3 DNA reads TGTGCCAGCAGCGGGGACAGGGGCTACACCTTC.

The chain uses TRBV27 and TRBJ1-4; 8 nucleotides align to TRBD1. This CDR3 is 14 amino acids long. CDR1 is MNHEY, CDR2 SMNVEV, per germline (reference sequence). Trimming cost V 6 bases and J 6 bases; bases outside gene matches: 6. CDR3 sequence: CASRRTGQYEKLFF. Written as DNA, the CDR3 is TGTGCCAGCAGAAGGACAGGGCAGTATGAAAAACTGTTTTTT.

The chain carries TRBV28 and TRBJ1-3; D not resolved. The CDR3 is 15 amino acids. Germline V gene data show CDR1 as MDHEN and CDR2 as SYDVKM. The V gene lost 1 base and the J gene lost 4 bases, with 11 bases spanning the gap. CDR3 region: CASSLLGGAGNTIYF. The DNA of the CDR3 is TGTGCCAGCAGTTTATTAGGAGGCGCGGGAAACACCATATATTTT. The entire variable domain, with the rest obtained from reference TRBV28 and TRBJ1-3, is as follows: DVKVTQSSRYLVKRTGEKVFLECVQDMDHENMFWYRQDPGLGLRLIYFSYDVKMKEKGDIPEGYSVSREKKERFSLILESASTNQTSMYLCASSLLGGAGNTIYFGEGSWLTVV.

The rearrangement links TRBV19 to TRBJ2-2; TRBD2 matches at 12 bases. V lost 3 bases to trimming and J lost 6 bases; unmatched junction nucleotides: 17. The germline CDR1 and CDR2 sequences are LNHDA and SQIVND (reference sequence). The length of the CDR3 is 20 residues. The chain's CDR3 is CASSIFPLWTSGNSPGELFF. CDR3 in DNA: TGTGCCAGTAGTATTTTCCCATTGTGGACTAGCGGGAACTCCCCCGGGGAGCTGTTTTTT.

The chain uses TRBV6-1 and TRBJ2-6; the D is unclear. CDR3 length: 13 residues. The V and J ends lost 6 bases and 0 bases respectively, with 3 bases between them. The germline CDR1 and CDR2 sequences are MNHNS and SASEGT. The CDR3, as DNA: TGTGCCAGCAGGGACTCTGGGGCCAACGTCCTGACTTTC. Translating it yields CASRDSGANVLTF.

The chain combines TRBV5-6 with TRBJ1-1; D possibly corresponds to TRBD1 (6 bases). The CDR3 spans 15 residues. From germline, CDR1 is SGHDT and CDR2 YYEEEE. Deletions cut 0 bases from V and 5 bases from J, with 14 bases between. The CDR3 DNA follows: TGTGCCAGCAGCTTGGATGGGGGGCTGGAAACTGAAGCTTTCTTT. Protein sequence: CASSLDGGLETEAFF.

This clone was seen a single time. The chain joins TRBV9 to TRBJ2-1; 12 bases are a match to TRBD2. This CDR3 is built from 16 residues. CDR1 and CDR2 (germline): SGDLS, YYNGEE. The junction had 7 bases not matched to a gene; V was cut back by 2 bases and J by 7 bases. The CDR3 sequence: CASSVRIGLAGNEQFF. The CDR3 bases are TGTGCCAGCAGCGTTCGTATCGGACTAGCGGGGAATGAGCAGTTCTTC.

V gene TRBV10-3 combines with J gene TRBJ1-2; D is ambiguous. The V gene's germline CDR1 is ENHRY and CDR2 SYGVKD. The CDR3 runs to 18 residues. V dropped 0 bases and J dropped 4 bases, with 21 bases sitting between them. The CDR3 nucleotides are TGTGCCATCAGTGAGTCGCAGGTCGCTAGGGCCCCCCTCTATGGCTACACCTTC. Translation: CAISESQVARAPLYGYTF.

The chain has TRBV9 and TRBJ2-2, with D tentatively TRBD1 (5 bases). CDR1 is SGDLS and CDR2 is YYNGEE in the germline V gene. With 3 bases removed from V and 1 base from J, the gap between germline ends came to 10 bases. The CDR3 covers 15 residues. The CDR3 nucleotides are TGTGCCAGCAGCGCCCGTACAGGGAACACCGGGGAGCTGTTTTTT. As protein: CASSARTGNTGELFF.

J is TRBJ1-4 and V is TRBV18, with a tentative D call TRBD1 (6 bases). Germline V CDR1 and CDR2: KGHSH, LQKENI. This CDR3 spans 15 amino acids. The V gene lost 3 bases and the J gene lost 4 bases, with 12 bases spanning the gap. The DNA of the CDR3 is TGTGCCAGCTCACCGAGGACAGAGAATAATGAAAAACTGTTTTTT. Translated: CASSPRTENNEKLFF.

The chain combines TRBV27 with TRBJ2-5, with D possibly matching TRBD2 (7 bases). The CDR3 length is 15 residues. From germline, CDR1 is MNHEY and CDR2 SMNVEV (reference sequence). The ends were cut back, 5 bases at V and 1 base at J, with 14 bases in the middle. Here the CDR3 reads CASSLMGGAQETQYF. CDR3 nucleotides: TGTGCCAGCAGTCTAATGGGGGGGGCCCAAGAGACCCAGTACTTC.

This chain connects TRBV6-5 to TRBJ2-1, with D unclear. The germline V gene encodes CDR1 MNHEY and CDR2 SVGAGI. The germline V and J ends were trimmed by 3 bases and 7 bases, with 10 bases remaining between them. This CDR3 is 13 amino acids long. This CDR3 reads CASSYPEKNEQFF. In DNA form, the CDR3 reads TGTGCCAGCAGTTATCCCGAGAAGAATGAGCAGTTCTTC.

The V gene is TRBV9, the J gene TRBJ2-2; 10 nucleotides align to TRBD2. This CDR3 spans 17 amino acids. The V and J ends lost 3 bases and 4 bases, in that order; junction bases with no gene match: 9. Germline V gene lookup returns CDR1 SGDLS and CDR2 YYNGEE. The CDR3 nucleotides are TGTGCCAGCAGCGCTCCTGGACTAGCGGTTCCCACCGGGGAGCTGTTTTTT. The encoded protein is CASSAPGLAVPTGELFF.

The V gene is TRBV25-1, the J gene TRBJ2-1, with 10 positions matching TRBD2. Trimming at V came to 4 bases and at J to 3 bases, leaving 6 bases not matched to a gene. Germline lookup yields CDR1 MGHDK and CDR2 SYGVNS. This CDR3 has 16 amino acids. The CDR3 here is CASSAEREGRYNEQFF. As DNA, the CDR3 is TGTGCCAGCAGTGCGGAGCGGGAGGGCCGCTACAATGAGCAGTTCTTC.

As for this clone: This sample also contains other DNA sequences that code for the same CDR3. J is TRBJ2-7 and V is TRBV4-1; 10 bases align to TRBD1. The ends lost 1 base at V and 4 bases at J; junction bases unmatched: 4. This CDR3 spans 15 amino acids. The germline V gene has CDR1 MGHRA and CDR2 YSYEKL. CDR3 residues: CASSQGTGGSYEQYF. The CDR3 DNA sequence: TGCGCCAGCAGCCAAGGGACAGGGGGTAGTTACGAGCAGTACTTC.

The chain is built from TRBV4-2 and TRBJ2-7, with 10 bases fitting TRBD2. V lost 3 bases to trimming and J lost 5 bases; unmatched junction nucleotides: 10. CDR1 is LGHNA and CDR2 is YNFKEQ in the germline V gene. This CDR3 contains 16 residues. CDR3 residues: CASSQPVALAGDEQYF. CDR3 nucleotides: TGTGCCAGCAGCCAGCCGGTGGCCCTAGCGGGAGACGAGCAGTACTTC.

The gene calls are TRBV6-1 and TRBJ2-1, with TRBD2 matching 10 bases. The length of the CDR3 is 16 residues. Germline V gene data show CDR1 as MNHNS and CDR2 as SASEGT. The J segment lost 7 bases and the V segment lost 2 bases, leaving 8 bases of the junction unmatched. Here the CDR3 DNA reads TGTGCCAGCAGTGAACCGAGCGGGAGGGCTACGAATGAGCAGTTCTTC. Translation: CASSEPSGRATNEQFF.

The chain carries TRBV28 and TRBJ2-1; 9 bases agree with TRBD1. J gave up 0 bases and V 6 bases, and 9 bases lay outside the gene matches. Germline CDR1 reads MDHEN; CDR2 reads SYDVKM. The CDR3 has 17 amino acids. CDR3 sequence (DNA): TGTGCCAGCAGCCCACGGGACAGGGTCCGCTCCTACAATGAGCAGTTCTTC. Translated: CASSPRDRVRSYNEQFF.

Details on this clone: Other DNA sequences of this sample code for an identical CDR3. The CDR3 is CASSWGSSYEQYF. The CDR3 coding sequence is TGTGCCAGCAGCTGGGGTAGCTCCTACGAGCAGTACTTC. This chain joins TRBV7-9 and TRBJ2-7; D uncertain. Germline assignment: CDR1 SEHNR and CDR2 FQNEAQ (reference sequence). Trimming removed 4 bases at V and 0 bases at J, with 7 bases between. There are 13 residues in the CDR3.

The CDR3 coding sequence is TGTGCCAGCAGCCAGACCCGGGACGTATCCTACGAGCAGTACTTC. This sequence encodes CASSQTRDVSYEQYF. This chain connects TRBV14 to TRBJ2-7; D possibly matches TRBD1 or TRBD2 (5 bases each). Per the germline V gene, CDR1 is SGHDN and CDR2 is FVKESK. The CDR3 extends over 15 amino acids. V gave up 3 bases and J gave up 1 base, with 13 bases separating them.

The chain carries TRBV7-2 and TRBJ2-1; D might be TRBD2 (6 bases). CDR1 and CDR2 from the germline V gene are SGHTA and FQGNSA. This CDR3 comprises 18 residues. Trimming removed 5 bases at V and 3 bases at J, with 23 bases between. CDR3 region: CASSPAGGLPAVYNEQFF. As DNA, the CDR3 is TGTGCCAGCAGCCCCGCCGGAGGGCTCCCCGCCGTCTACAATGAGCAGTTCTTC. Based on the CDR3 plus reference TRBV7-2 and TRBJ2-1, the full variable domain is GAGVSQSPSNKVTEKGKDVELRCDPISGHTALYWYRQSLGQGLEFLIYFQGNSAPDKSGLPSDRFSAERTGGSVSTLTIQRTQQEDSAVYLCASSPAGGLPAVYNEQFFGPGTRLTVL.

The chain uses TRBV5-6 and TRBJ2-4; the D call may be TRBD1 or TRBD2 (5 bases each). The ends were cut back, 3 bases at V and 9 bases at J, with 16 bases in the middle. The germline V gene has CDR1 SGHDT and CDR2 YYEEEE. This CDR3 is built from 14 residues. The chain's CDR3 is CASSYLGTSSIQYF. The CDR3 nucleotides read TGTGCCAGCAGCTACCTGGGGACCTCTAGCATTCAGTACTTC.

This chain uses TRBV7-8 with TRBJ2-2; TRBD1 is a possible D gene (6 bases). The V gene lost 4 bases and the J gene lost 4 bases, with 10 bases spanning the gap. Germline CDR1 SGHVS, CDR2 FQNEAQ. This CDR3 contains 14 residues. CDR3 loop: CASSYRVFTGELFF. The CDR3 nucleotides read TGTGCCAGCAGCTACAGGGTTTTCACCGGGGAGCTGTTTTTT.

The V and J genes are TRBV23-1 and TRBJ1-1, with 8 bases fitting TRBD1. Being an ORF, TRBV23-1 has a function that is uncertain. The J segment lost 1 base and the V segment lost 1 base, leaving 17 bases of the junction unmatched. This CDR3 spans 20 amino acids. Written as DNA, the CDR3 is TGCGCCAGCAGTCAATTGGGGATGACAGGGGAGGATGGCCCGAACACTGAAGCTTTCTTT. Its protein is CASSQLGMTGEDGPNTEAFF.

This sequence joins TRBV28 and TRBJ1-2; TRBD1 matches at 10 bases. Germline V lookup: CDR1 MDHEN, CDR2 SYDVKM. The CDR3 is 13 amino acids. The trim removed 6 bases at V and 3 bases at J, leaving 1 base unmatched. This CDR3 is CASRTGGYYGYTF. The CDR3 DNA reads TGTGCCAGCAGGACAGGGGGCTACTATGGCTACACCTTC.

The V call is TRBV7-9, the J call TRBJ2-2; the D is unclear. This CDR3 spans 16 amino acids. Trimming took 5 bases from V and 0 from J, leaving 13 bases between them. Germline V gene data show CDR1 as SEHNR and CDR2 as FQNEAQ (reference sequence). The CDR3 nucleotides read TGTGCCAGCAGCCCCAGAGGCACCGCGAACACCGGGGAGCTGTTTTTT. Protein: CASSPRGTANTGELFF.

This clone was observed a single time. The chain's CDR3 is CASSAIPDLVQGEKLFF. The CDR3 DNA reads TGTGCCAGCAGCGCGATCCCGGACTTGGTCCAGGGAGAAAAACTGTTTTTT. The chain couples TRBV9 to TRBJ1-4, with a weak D call TRBD1 (5 bases). Trimming took 3 bases from V and 8 from J, leaving 23 bases between them. The CDR3 contains 17 residues. Per the germline V gene, CDR1 is SGDLS and CDR2 is YYNGEE. The full variable domain, its missing parts supplied by reference TRBV9 and TRBJ1-4, is DSGVTQTPKHLITATGQRVTLRCSPRSGDLSVYWYQQSLDQGLQFLIQYYNGEERAKGNILERFSAQQFPDLHSELNLSSLELGDSALYFCASSAIPDLVQGEKLFFGSGTQLSVL.